Following are 20 T cell receptor beta chains from one sample sequenced in a study of cytomegalovirus exposure and HLA in healthy donors (dated by TCRdb to the late 2010s). Preparation of the library involved the immunoSEQ multiplex PCR assay. For the multiplex PCR, a mixture combining 60 forward primers for TCR Vbeta segments and 13 reverse primers for TCR Jbeta segments was used. TCRdb's version of the immuneACCESS table is confined to in-frame rearrangements and falls short of the full clone set. An unresolved V gene accounts for under half of the shortfall where checked; the remainder is of unknown origin. This sample lists about 150,000 clones; 84% were detected once. Of the sample, more than 1.5% is held by the ten largest clones. The sequencing sample was made of PBMCs. The receptors here all came from a man younger than 35 in good health and CMV-seronegative.

For this clone: Other nucleotide sequences in the sample specify the same CDR3. The genes are TRBV28 and TRBJ1-5, with a weak D call TRBD1 (5 bases). Germline CDR1 reads MDHEN; CDR2 reads SYDVKM. Between the trimmed V and J ends, which lost 6 bases and 2 bases, there was a span of 14 bases. The CDR3 extends over 15 amino acids. CDR3 sequence reads: CASSRTGGGNQPQHF. The CDR3 DNA is TGTGCCAGCAGCCGCACCGGGGGAGGCAATCAGCCCCAGCATTTT.

The chain recombines TRBV1 with TRBJ2-7; TRBD2 was called by the table and not checked on the DNA. TRBV1 is reported as a pseudogene. The CDR3 loop spans 17 amino acids. CDR3 protein: CTSSQEGSGTRPSEQYF. Written as DNA, the CDR3 is TGCACCAGCAGCCAAGAGGGAAGCGGGACCCGGCCCTCCGAGCAGTACTTC.

The V call is TRBV27, the J call TRBJ1-1; 9 bases map to TRBD1. CDR3 length equals 14 residues. V shed 5 bases and J 6 bases; nucleotides not matched to a gene: 7. The germline CDR1 and CDR2 sequences are MNHEY and SMNVEV (reference sequence). CDR3 sequence: CASSRQGGWPEAFF. The DNA for the CDR3 is TGTGCCAGCAGTCGACAGGGGGGGTGGCCTGAAGCTTTCTTT.

This clone has just a few counts. The V call is TRBV6-4, the J call TRBJ2-2, with D perhaps matching TRBD2 (5 bases). CDR1 MRHNA and CDR2 SNTAGT come from the germline V gene. V lost 6 bases to trimming and J lost 4 bases, with 9 bases between them. The CDR3 length is 13 residues. The DNA for the CDR3 is TGTGCCAGCAGCTCGGGGAGCACCGGGGAGCTGTTTTTT. It encodes CASSSGSTGELFF.

CDR3 region: CASSERGRGGPETQYF. The CDR3, as DNA: TGTGCCAGCAGTGAACGGGGGAGGGGGGGACCAGAGACCCAGTACTTC. The chain carries TRBV6-1 and TRBJ2-5, with TRBD2 as a possible D gene (7 bases). Germline-derived CDR1 and CDR2 are MNHNS and SASEGT. CDR3 length equals 16 residues. V was shortened by 2 bases and J by 4 bases, with 17 bases between the two germline ends.

J is TRBJ2-5 and V is TRBV6-5; 11 bases line up with TRBD2. The trim removed 5 bases at V and 2 bases at J, leaving 4 bases unmatched. The CDR3 covers 15 residues. Germline V gives CDR1 MNHEY, CDR2 SVGAGI. The CDR3 reads CASSRGTSGQETQYF. The DNA of the CDR3 is TGTGCCAGCAGTCGTGGGACTAGCGGACAAGAGACCCAGTACTTC.

The chain is built from TRBV30 and TRBJ1-5, with a possible D match to TRBD1 (5 bases). In germline, CDR1 is GTSNPN, CDR2 SVGIG (reference sequence). CDR3 length: 13 residues. V lost 1 base and J lost 6, with 10 bases in between. CDR3 region: CAWSAQGGQPQHF. Here the CDR3 DNA reads TGTGCCTGGAGTGCCCAGGGTGGTCAGCCCCAGCATTTT.

This sequence joins TRBV12-5 and TRBJ2-4; 8 positions agree with TRBD2. CDR1 and CDR2 from the germline V gene are LGHNT and FRNRAP. The CDR3 covers 14 residues. V was clipped by 5 bases and J by 6 bases; unmatched bases: 6. The DNA of the CDR3 is TGTGCTAGTGGTGATGGACTAGCTGCAAACATTCAGTACTTC. Protein sequence: CASGDGLAANIQYF.

The chain is built from TRBV6-5 and TRBJ2-4; perhaps TRBD2 as D (5 bases). The germline V gene encodes CDR1 MNHEY and CDR2 SVGAGI. This CDR3 comprises 12 residues. The germline V and J ends were trimmed by 6 bases and 7 bases, with 10 bases remaining between them. The CDR3 DNA reads as TGTGCCAGCAGGAGGGTTGAGAACATTCAGTACTTC. It codes for CASRRVENIQYF.

Remarks on this clone: The same CDR3 arises from other DNA sequences in this sample as well. This rearrangement joins TRBV7-9 to TRBJ2-7, with 10 nucleotides matching TRBD2. The J segment lost 0 bases and the V segment lost 5 bases, leaving 7 bases of the junction unmatched. The CDR3 contains 16 residues. Per the germline V gene, CDR1 is SEHNR and CDR2 is FQNEAQ (reference sequence). The CDR3 region is CASSPTSGRSSYEQYF. Here the CDR3 DNA reads TGTGCCAGCAGCCCGACTAGCGGGCGGAGCTCCTACGAGCAGTACTTC.

This rearrangement joins TRBV10-3 to TRBJ1-4, with TRBD1 matching over 8 bases. Germline assignment: CDR1 ENHRY and CDR2 SYGVKD. This CDR3 contains 17 residues. Trimming at V came to 0 bases and at J to 0 bases, leaving 3 bases not matched to a gene. The CDR3 region is CAISESTGAATNEKLFF. The CDR3 nucleotides are TGTGCCATCAGTGAGTCGACAGGGGCAGCAACTAATGAAAAACTGTTTTTT.

This chain links TRBV9 with TRBJ1-1; D gene unclear. This CDR3 has 14 residues. CDR1 SGDLS and CDR2 YYNGEE come from the germline V gene. Trimming cost V 2 bases and J 0 bases, with 8 bases left between them. For the CDR3, the DNA is TGTGCCAGCAGCGTCACAAGATTGAACACTGAAGCTTTCTTT. It encodes CASSVTRLNTEAFF.

The table lists this clone with a count of one. The chain couples TRBV27 to TRBJ2-5; perhaps TRBD2 as D (7 bases). CDR3 length: 11 residues. The V end lost 5 bases, the J end lost 11 bases, and 12 bases lay between the germline ends. The V gene's germline CDR1 is MNHEY and CDR2 SMNVEV (reference sequence). The CDR3 region is CASSTGGPQYF. The CDR3 DNA reads TGTGCCAGCAGTACGGGGGGCCCGCAGTACTTC.

CDR3 DNA: TGTGCCAGCAGCCCTAGAGGGGCCGGGGGAGGGGAGCTGTTTTTT. Amino acid sequence: CASSPRGAGGGELFF. The chain is built from TRBV7-2 and TRBJ2-2; tentatively, D is TRBD2 (6 bases). V lost 5 bases, J lost 8 bases, and 18 bases lay in between. Germline CDR1 SGHTA, CDR2 FQGNSA. This CDR3 has 15 amino acids.

This clone appeared a few times. CDR3 protein: CASSETAGEEKLFF. The CDR3 DNA sequence: TGTGCCAGCAGTGAAACGGCAGGGGAAGAAAAACTGTTTTTT. This sequence joins TRBV6-4 and TRBJ1-4; possible D gene TRBD1, 6 bases. Germline V gene lookup returns CDR1 MRHNA and CDR2 SNTAGT. The CDR3 contains 14 residues. V was trimmed by 3 bases and J by 8 bases, leaving 13 bases between them.

The CDR3 nucleotides are TGTGCCAGTAGTGGGACAGGGGGCGACGAGCAGTACTTC. Residues: CASSGTGGDEQYF. The V call is TRBV19, the J call TRBJ2-7; TRBD1 agrees at 12 bases. There are 13 residues in the CDR3. Germline loops: CDR1 LNHDA, CDR2 SQIVND (reference sequence). The V gene end was trimmed by 5 bases and the J gene end by 5 bases; junction bases not matched to a gene: 1.

This sequence joins TRBV4-1 and TRBJ1-2; D unresolved. V shed 4 bases and J shed 0 bases, with 21 bases lying between them. The CDR3 runs to 18 residues. Germline assignment: CDR1 MGHRA and CDR2 YSYEKL. The CDR3 sequence: CASSLQRGSTGANYGYTF. Written as DNA, the CDR3 is TGCGCCAGCAGCCTCCAGCGGGGTTCTACCGGAGCTAACTATGGCTACACCTTC.

The chain uses TRBV5-1 and TRBJ2-2, with 7 bases fitting TRBD1. The germline V gene encodes CDR1 SGHRS and CDR2 YFSETQ. This CDR3 region has 12 residues. J gave up 13 bases and V 1 base, and 4 bases lay outside the gene matches. In DNA, the CDR3 is TGCGCCAGCAGCTTGCGAGGGGGCGTGCTGTTTTTT. Its protein product is CASSLRGGVLFF.

The CDR3 bases are TGCGCCAGCAGTCGAACAGGGTCAGATACGCAGTATTTT. Amino acids: CASSRTGSDTQYF. V usage is TRBV5-1 and J usage is TRBJ2-3; a weak D match, TRBD1 (6 bases). Trimming removed 5 bases at V and 4 bases at J, with 11 bases between. CDR1 is SGHRS and CDR2 is YFSETQ in the germline V gene. This CDR3 comprises 13 residues.

The chain has TRBV11-2 and TRBJ2-5; 7 bases align to TRBD1. After removal of 3 bases from V and 2 bases from J, the junction contained 3 bases not matched to a gene. Looked up from germline, CDR1 is SGHAT and CDR2 is FQNNGV. This CDR3 is 14 amino acids long. This chain's CDR3 is CASSLGQLQETQYF. Written as DNA, the CDR3 is TGTGCCAGCAGCTTGGGACAGCTTCAAGAGACCCAGTACTTC.